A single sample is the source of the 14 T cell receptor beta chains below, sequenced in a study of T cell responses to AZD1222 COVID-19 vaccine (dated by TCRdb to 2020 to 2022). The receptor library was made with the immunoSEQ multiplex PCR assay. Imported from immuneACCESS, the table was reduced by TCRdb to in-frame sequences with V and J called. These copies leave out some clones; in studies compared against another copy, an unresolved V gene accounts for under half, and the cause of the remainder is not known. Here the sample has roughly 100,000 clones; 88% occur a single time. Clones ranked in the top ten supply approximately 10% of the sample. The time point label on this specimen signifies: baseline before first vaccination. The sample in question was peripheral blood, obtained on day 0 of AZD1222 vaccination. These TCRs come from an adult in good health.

This CDR3 is CASSSPKLALDYGYTF. CDR3 nucleotide sequence: TGTGCCAGCAGTTCCCCCAAGTTGGCCCTGGACTATGGCTACACCTTC. The V gene is TRBV28, the J gene TRBJ1-2; the D is unclear. This CDR3 comprises 16 residues. Germline CDR1 MDHEN, CDR2 SYDVKM. The ends were cut back, 4 bases at V and 3 bases at J, with 18 bases in the middle.

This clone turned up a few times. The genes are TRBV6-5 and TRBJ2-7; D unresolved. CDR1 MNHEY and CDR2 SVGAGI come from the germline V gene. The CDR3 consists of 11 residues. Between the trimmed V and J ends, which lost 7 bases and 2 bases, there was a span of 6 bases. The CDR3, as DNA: TGTGCCAGCATGGGGACCTACGAGCAGTACTTC. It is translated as CASMGTYEQYF.

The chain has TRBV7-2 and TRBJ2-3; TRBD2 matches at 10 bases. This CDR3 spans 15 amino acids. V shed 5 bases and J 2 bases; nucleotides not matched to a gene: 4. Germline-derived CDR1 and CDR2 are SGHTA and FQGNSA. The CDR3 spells CASSAAGGFTDTQYF. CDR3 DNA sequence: TGTGCCAGCAGCGCAGCGGGAGGGTTCACAGATACGCAGTATTTT.

The CDR3 protein is CASSIRGPQNQPQHF. The CDR3 DNA sequence: TGTGCCAGTAGTATCCGGGGGCCACAAAATCAGCCCCAGCATTTT. The V gene is TRBV19, the J gene TRBJ1-5; D may be TRBD1 (6 bases). The ends were cut back, 3 bases at V and 4 bases at J, with 13 bases in the middle. The CDR3 is 15 residues long. From germline, CDR1 is LNHDA and CDR2 SQIVND (reference sequence).

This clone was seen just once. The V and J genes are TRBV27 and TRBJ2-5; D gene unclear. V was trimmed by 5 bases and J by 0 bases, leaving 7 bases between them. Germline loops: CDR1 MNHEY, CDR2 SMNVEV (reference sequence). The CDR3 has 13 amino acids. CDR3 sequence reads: CASSTAHQETQYF. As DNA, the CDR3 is TGTGCCAGCAGTACGGCTCACCAAGAGACCCAGTACTTC.

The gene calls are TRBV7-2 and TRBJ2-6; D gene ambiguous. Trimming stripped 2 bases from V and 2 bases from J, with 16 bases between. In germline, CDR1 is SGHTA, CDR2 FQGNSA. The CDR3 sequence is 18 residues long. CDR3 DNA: TGTGCCAGCAGCTTATCTCTTACTTCAGGAGCTGGGGCCAACGTCCTGACTTTC. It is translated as CASSLSLTSGAGANVLTF.

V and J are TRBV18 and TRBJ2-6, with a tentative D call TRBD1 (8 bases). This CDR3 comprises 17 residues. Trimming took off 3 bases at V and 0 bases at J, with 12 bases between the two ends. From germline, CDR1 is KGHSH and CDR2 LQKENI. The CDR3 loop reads CASSPTGEGSGANVLTF. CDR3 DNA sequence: TGTGCCAGCTCACCGACAGGGGAGGGCTCTGGGGCCAACGTCCTGACTTTC. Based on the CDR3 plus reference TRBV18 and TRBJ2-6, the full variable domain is NAGVMQNPRHLVRRRGQEARLRCSPMKGHSHVYWYRQLPEEGLKFMVYLQKENIIDESGMPKERFSAEFPKEGPSILRIQQVVRGDSAAYFCASSPTGEGSGANVLTFGAGSRLTVL.

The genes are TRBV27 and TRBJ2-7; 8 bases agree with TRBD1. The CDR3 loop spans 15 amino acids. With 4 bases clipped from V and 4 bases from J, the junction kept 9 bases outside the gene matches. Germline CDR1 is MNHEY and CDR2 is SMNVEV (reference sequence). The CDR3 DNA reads TGTGCCAGCAGTTCCCCGGCAGGGGGCTCGTACGAGCAGTACTTC. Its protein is CASSSPAGGSYEQYF.

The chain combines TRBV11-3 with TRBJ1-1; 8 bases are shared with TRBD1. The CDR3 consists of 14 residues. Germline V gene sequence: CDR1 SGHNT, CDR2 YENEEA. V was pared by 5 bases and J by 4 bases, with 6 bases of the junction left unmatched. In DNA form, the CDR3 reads TGTGCCAGCAGCCGCAGGGGGCTAGGCACTGAAGCTTTCTTT. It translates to CASSRRGLGTEAFF.

The CDR3 protein is CASSIGTALTDTQYF. The CDR3 bases are TGTGCCAGCAGCATCGGGACAGCCCTCACAGATACGCAGTATTTT. The V call is TRBV7-2, the J call TRBJ2-3; 7 bases match TRBD1. The CDR3 loop spans 15 amino acids. V lost 5 bases, J lost 2 bases, and 7 bases stayed unmatched. Germline CDR1 is SGHTA and CDR2 is FQGNSA.

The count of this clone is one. This CDR3 is CASRPGGLKGYTF. Written as DNA, the CDR3 is TGTGCCAGCAGACCAGGGGGCTTGAAAGGCTACACCTTC. The J gene is TRBJ1-2, the V gene TRBV6-1, with 8 bases matching TRBD1. V lost 6 bases to trimming and J lost 8 bases; unmatched junction nucleotides: 8. The CDR3 is 13 amino acids. Germline values: CDR1 MNHNS, CDR2 SASEGT.

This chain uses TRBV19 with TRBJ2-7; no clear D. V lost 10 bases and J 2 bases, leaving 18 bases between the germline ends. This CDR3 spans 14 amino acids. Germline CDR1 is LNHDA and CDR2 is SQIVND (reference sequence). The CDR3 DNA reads TGTGCCAACACCGGTGAAAGAATAGCCTACGAGCAGTACTTC. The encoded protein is CANTGERIAYEQYF.

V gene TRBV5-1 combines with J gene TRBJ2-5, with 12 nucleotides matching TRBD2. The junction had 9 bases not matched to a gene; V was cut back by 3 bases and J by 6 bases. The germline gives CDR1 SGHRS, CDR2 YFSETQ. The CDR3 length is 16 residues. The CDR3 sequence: CASSSTLTSGRKTQYF. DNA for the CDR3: TGCGCCAGCAGCTCTACCCTGACTAGCGGGAGAAAGACCCAGTACTTC.

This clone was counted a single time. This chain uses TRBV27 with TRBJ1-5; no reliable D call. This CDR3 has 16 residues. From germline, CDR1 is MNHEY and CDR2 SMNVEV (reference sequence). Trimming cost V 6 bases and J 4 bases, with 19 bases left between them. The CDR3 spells CASRRMRGGSNQPQHF. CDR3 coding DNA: TGTGCCAGCAGAAGGATGCGGGGAGGTTCAAATCAGCCCCAGCATTTT.